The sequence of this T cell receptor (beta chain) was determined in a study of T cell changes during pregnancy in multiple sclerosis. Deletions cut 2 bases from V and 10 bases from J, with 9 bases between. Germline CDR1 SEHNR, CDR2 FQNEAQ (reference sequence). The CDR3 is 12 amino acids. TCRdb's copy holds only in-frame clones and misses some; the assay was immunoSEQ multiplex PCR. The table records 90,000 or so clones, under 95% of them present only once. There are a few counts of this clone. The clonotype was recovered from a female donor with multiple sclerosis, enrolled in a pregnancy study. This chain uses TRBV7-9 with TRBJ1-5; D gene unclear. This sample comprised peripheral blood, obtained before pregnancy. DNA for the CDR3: TGTGCCAGCAGCTTATCTGGAGGACCCCAGCATTTT. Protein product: CASSLSGGPQHF.